This T cell receptor beta chain was observed in a study of PD-1 blockade in classical Hodgkin lymphoma. Study-wide results and caveats: What drove the repertoire differences, possibly disease activity or prior therapy, has not been defined. Diminished baseline TCR diversity has been reported in newly diagnosed patients relative to healthy donors.

Time point defined: newly diagnosed, previously untreated cHL patient sample. TCRdb's copy holds only in-frame clones and misses some; the assay was immunoSEQ multiplex PCR. The sample records approximately 17,000 clones, roughly 81% being singletons. Germline-derived CDR1 and CDR2 are SGDLS and YYNGEE. The CDR3 runs 11 residues. In the case of this clone: Its antigen is undetermined. Compared with germline, one end of the junction differs, possibly owing to a read error.

The sample taken for sequencing was peripheral blood mononuclear cells (PBMCs). The source of this sequence is a human donor with classical Hodgkin lymphoma. This chain links TRBV9 with TRBJ1-1, with a weak D call TRBD1 (6 bases). For the CDR3, the DNA is TGTGCCAGCAGCGTATACAGGGTGTCGTTTTTT. It codes for CASSVYRVSFF.